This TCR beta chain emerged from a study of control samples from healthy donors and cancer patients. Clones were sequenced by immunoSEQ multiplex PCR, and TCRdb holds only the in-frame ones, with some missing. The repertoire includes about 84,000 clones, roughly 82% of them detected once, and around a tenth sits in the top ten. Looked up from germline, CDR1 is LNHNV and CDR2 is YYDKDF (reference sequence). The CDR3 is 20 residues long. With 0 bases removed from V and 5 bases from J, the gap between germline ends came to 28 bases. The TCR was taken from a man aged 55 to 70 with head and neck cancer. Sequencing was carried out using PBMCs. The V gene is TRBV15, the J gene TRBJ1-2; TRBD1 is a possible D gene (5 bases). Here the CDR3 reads CATSRDRGASSVGVLYGYTF. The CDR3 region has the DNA TGTGCCACCAGCAGAGATCGCGGGGCCTCGAGTGTGGGGGTCTTATATGGCTACACCTTC.